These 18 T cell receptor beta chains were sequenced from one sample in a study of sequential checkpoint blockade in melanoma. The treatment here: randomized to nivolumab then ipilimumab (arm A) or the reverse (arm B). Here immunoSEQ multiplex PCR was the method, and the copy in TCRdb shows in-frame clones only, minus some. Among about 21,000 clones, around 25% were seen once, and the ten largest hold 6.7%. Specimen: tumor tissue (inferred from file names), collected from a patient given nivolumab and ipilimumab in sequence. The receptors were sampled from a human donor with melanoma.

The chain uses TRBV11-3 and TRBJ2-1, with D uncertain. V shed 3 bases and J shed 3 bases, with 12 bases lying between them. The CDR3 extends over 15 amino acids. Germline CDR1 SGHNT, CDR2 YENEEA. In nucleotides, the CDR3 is TGTGCCAGCAGCTTGGAGTTGGATATCTACAATGAGCAGTTCTTC. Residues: CASSLELDIYNEQFF.

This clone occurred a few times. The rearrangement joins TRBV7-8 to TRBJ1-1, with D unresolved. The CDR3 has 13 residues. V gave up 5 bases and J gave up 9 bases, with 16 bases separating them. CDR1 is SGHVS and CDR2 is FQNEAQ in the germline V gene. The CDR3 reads CASSTQLLGKAFF. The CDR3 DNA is TGTGCCAGCAGCACCCAACTACTGGGGAAAGCTTTCTTT.

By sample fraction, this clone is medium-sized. The CDR3 is CASSMGLAGPMTQYF. Here the CDR3 DNA reads TGTGCCAGTAGTATGGGACTAGCGGGGCCTATGACCCAGTACTTC. V gene TRBV19 combines with J gene TRBJ2-5; TRBD2 matches 13 bases. V lost 3 bases and J lost 7; bases outside the gene matches: 5. The CDR3 is 15 amino acids. Germline lookup yields CDR1 LNHDA and CDR2 SQIVND (reference sequence).

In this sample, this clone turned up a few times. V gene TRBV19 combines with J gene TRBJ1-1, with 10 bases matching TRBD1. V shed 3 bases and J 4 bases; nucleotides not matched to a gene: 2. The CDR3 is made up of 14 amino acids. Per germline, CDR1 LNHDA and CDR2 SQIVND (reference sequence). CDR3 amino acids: CASSIGTGVTEAFF. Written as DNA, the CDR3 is TGTGCCAGTAGTATCGGGACAGGGGTCACTGAAGCTTTCTTT.

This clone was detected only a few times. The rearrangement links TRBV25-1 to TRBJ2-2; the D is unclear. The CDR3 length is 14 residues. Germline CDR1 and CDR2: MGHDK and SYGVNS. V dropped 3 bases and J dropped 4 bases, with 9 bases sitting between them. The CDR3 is CASSDPHATGELFF. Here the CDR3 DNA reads TGTGCCAGCAGTGACCCCCATGCCACCGGGGAGCTGTTTTTT.

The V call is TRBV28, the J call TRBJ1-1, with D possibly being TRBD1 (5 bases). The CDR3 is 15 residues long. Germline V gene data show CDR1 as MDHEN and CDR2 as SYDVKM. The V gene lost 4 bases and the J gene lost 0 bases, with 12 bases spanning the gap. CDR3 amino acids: CASSSPRVLNTEAFF. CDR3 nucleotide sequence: TGTGCCAGCAGTTCACCCAGGGTTTTGAACACTGAAGCTTTCTTT.

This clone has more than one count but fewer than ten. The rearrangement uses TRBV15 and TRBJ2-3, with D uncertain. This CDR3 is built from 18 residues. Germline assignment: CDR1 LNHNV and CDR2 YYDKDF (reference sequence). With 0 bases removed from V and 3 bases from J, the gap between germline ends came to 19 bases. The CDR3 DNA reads TGTGCCACCAGCAGAGATTTGGGAATGACTGGGGAAACAGATACGCAGTATTTT. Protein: CATSRDLGMTGETDTQYF.

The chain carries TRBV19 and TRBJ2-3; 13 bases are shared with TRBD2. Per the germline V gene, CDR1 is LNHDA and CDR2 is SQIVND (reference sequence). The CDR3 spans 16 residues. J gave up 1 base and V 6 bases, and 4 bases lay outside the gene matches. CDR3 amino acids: CASSPGLAGGTDTQYF. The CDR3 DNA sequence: TGTGCCAGTAGCCCTGGACTAGCGGGAGGCACAGATACGCAGTATTTT.

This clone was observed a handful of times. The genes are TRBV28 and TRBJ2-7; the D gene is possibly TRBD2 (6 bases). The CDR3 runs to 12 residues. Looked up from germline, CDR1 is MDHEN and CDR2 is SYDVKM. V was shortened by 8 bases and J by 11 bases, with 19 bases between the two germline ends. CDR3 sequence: CASYSTASGEYF. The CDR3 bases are TGTGCCAGCTATAGTACCGCGTCGGGGGAGTACTTC. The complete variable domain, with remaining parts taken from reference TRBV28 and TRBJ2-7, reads DVKVTQSSRYLVKRTGEKVFLECVQDMDHENMFWYRQDPGLGLRLIYFSYDVKMKEKGDIPEGYSVSREKKERFSLILESASTNQTSMYLCASYSTASGEYFGPGTRLTVT.

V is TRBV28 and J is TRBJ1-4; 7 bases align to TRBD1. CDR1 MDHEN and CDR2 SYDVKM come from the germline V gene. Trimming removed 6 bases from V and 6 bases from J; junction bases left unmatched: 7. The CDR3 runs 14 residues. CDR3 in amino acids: CASRWQGGDEKLFF. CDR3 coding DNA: TGTGCCAGCAGATGGCAGGGGGGAGATGAAAAACTGTTTTTT.

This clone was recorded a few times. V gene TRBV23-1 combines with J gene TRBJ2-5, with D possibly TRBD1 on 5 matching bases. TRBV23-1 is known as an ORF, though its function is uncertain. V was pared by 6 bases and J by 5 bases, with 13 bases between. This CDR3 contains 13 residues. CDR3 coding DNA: TGCGCCAGCAGCTTGGACAACGAGGAGACCCAGTACTTC. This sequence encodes CASSLDNEETQYF.

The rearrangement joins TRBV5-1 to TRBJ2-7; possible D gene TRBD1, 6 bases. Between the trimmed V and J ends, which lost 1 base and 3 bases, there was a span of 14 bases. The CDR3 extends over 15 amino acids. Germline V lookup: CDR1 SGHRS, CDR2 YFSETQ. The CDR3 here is CASSLMAGQNYEQYF. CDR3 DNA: TGCGCCAGCAGCTTGATGGCTGGACAGAACTACGAGCAGTACTTC.

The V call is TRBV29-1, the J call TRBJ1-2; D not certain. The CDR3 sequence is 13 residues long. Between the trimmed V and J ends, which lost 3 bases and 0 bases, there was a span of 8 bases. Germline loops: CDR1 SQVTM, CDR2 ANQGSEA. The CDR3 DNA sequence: TGCAGCGTTGATGACACTACTAACTATGGCTACACCTTC. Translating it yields CSVDDTTNYGYTF.

The CDR3 sequence: CASSHQELAEAFF. The CDR3 DNA is TGTGCCAGCAGCCACCAAGAGCTCGCTGAAGCTTTCTTT. J is TRBJ1-1 and V is TRBV7-4; D is uncertain. This CDR3 has 13 residues. The ends were cut back, 5 bases at V and 6 bases at J, with 13 bases in the middle. The germline V gene has CDR1 SGHVT and CDR2 SQSDAQ.

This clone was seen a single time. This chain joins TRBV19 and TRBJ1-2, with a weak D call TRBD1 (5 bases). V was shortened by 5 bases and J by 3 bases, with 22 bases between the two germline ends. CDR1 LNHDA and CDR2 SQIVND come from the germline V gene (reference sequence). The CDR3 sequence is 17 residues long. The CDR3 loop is CASSGVDSSAFYYGYTF. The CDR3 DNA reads TGTGCCAGTAGTGGAGTAGACAGCTCCGCGTTTTACTATGGCTACACCTTC.

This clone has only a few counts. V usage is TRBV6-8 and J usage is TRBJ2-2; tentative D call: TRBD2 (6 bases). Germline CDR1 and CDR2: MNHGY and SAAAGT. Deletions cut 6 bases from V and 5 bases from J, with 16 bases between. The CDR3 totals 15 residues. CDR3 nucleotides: TGTGCCAGCAGCTCTCAGGAGGGGTATACCGGGGAGCTGTTTTTT. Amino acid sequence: CASSSQEGYTGELFF.

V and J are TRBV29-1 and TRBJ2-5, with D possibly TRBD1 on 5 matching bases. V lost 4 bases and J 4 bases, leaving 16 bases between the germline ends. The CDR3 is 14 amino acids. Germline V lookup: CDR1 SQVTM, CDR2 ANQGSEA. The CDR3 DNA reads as TGCAGCGTTGTATCAGGGAAATGGGGAGAGACCCAGTACTTC. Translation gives CSVVSGKWGETQYF.

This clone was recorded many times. CDR3 region: CASSLFLFGTGSGELFF. Here the CDR3 DNA reads TGTGCCAGCAGCTTGTTCCTCTTTGGGACAGGGTCCGGGGAGCTGTTTTTT. This sequence joins TRBV11-1 and TRBJ2-2; TRBD1 matches 9 bases. J was trimmed by 6 bases and V by 3 bases; bases with no gene match: 11. The CDR3 has 17 residues. Germline V lookup: CDR1 SGHAT, CDR2 FQDESV (reference sequence).